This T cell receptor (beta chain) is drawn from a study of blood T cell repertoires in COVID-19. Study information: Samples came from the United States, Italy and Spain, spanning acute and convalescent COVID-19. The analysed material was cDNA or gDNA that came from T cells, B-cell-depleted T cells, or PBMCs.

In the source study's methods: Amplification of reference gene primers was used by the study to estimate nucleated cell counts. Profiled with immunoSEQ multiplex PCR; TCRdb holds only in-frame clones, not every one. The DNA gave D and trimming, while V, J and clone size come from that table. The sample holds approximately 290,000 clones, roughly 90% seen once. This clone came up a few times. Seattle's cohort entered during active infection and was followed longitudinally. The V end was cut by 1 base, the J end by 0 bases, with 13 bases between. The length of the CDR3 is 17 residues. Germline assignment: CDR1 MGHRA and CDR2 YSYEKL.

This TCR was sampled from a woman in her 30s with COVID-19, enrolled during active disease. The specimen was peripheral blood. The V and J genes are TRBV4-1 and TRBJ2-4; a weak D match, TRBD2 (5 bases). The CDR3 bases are TGCGCCAGCAGCCAAGGACCAGGCCGGGAAGCCAAAAACATTCAGTACTTC. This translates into CASSQGPGREAKNIQYF.